The present T cell receptor (beta chain) was sequenced within a study of metastatic and nonmetastatic thyroid tumors. Patients underwent thyroid surgery, and none had received any treatment before it. From the PCR reads, TCRdb re-called clones with MiXCR. This sample has some 39,000 clones, with roughly 16% found just once. This CDR3 is 17 amino acids long. Germline V gene lookup returns CDR1 DFQATT and CDR2 SNEGSKA (reference sequence). V lost 0 bases and J lost 0, with 12 bases in between. This receptor was taken from a female donor with papillary thyroid cancer or a benign thyroid nodule (not recorded which). Some clones in this sample may be carry-over from other donors' samples. This chain uses TRBV20-1 with TRBJ2-6, with no clear D. The sequenced sample consisted of blood. The CDR3 DNA is TGCAGTGCTAGAGATCTGTCCAGACACTCTGGGGCCAACGTCCTGACTTTC. This sequence encodes CSARDLSRHSGANVLTF.